The sequence of this TCR beta chain was determined in a study of OX40 agonist ivuxolimab in advanced cancers. This table comes from immunoSEQ multiplex PCR, and its TCRdb copy is limited to in-frame clones, with some not included. In the table there are around 70,000 clones, approximately 85% of which are singletons. The specimen was CD4+ or CD8+ T cells sorted from blood, collected in a trial of the OX40 agonist ivuxolimab. The sequence derives from an adult with an advanced solid tumor such as melanoma, head and neck, liver or kidney cancer.

The CDR3 DNA follows: TGTGCCAGCAGTGCCAGGGGTTGGGAGACCCAGTACTTC. It is translated as CASSARGWETQYF. J is TRBJ2-5 and V is TRBV6-6, with D perhaps TRBD1 (6 bases). This CDR3 contains 13 residues. With 5 bases removed from V and 5 bases from J, the gap between germline ends came to 12 bases. Germline V gene lookup returns CDR1 MNHNY and CDR2 SVGAGI (reference sequence).